This T cell receptor (beta chain) was observed in a study of beta chain features in type 1 diabetes. Study findings and constraints: Shortening of TCRB CDR3s, moderate but significant, appeared in all four CD4+ subsets of Type 1 diabetes patients. For type 1 diabetes patients, VDJ junctions showed fewer insertions and more deletions. Cells with high TCR expression could be over-represented when cDNA is sequenced.

Sorting that relied on CD45RO/CCR7/CD25/CD127/CD95/CD27 yielded CD4+ naive, central memory, regulatory and stem cell-like memory cells. On this clone itself: Its specificity is not known.

As every portion of the isolated RNA was reverse transcribed, the sequencing read expressed TCRB transcripts. Data came from immunoSEQ multiplex PCR; TCRdb stores just in-frame clones and leaves some out. The sample yields 250,000 to 350,000 clones, over 11% seen once. This CDR3 is 14 amino acids long. Trimming cost V 5 bases and J 7 bases, with 15 bases left between them. Germline CDR1 SGHKS, CDR2 YYEKEE (reference sequence). What was sequenced was naive CD4+ T cells from blood. V usage is TRBV5-5 and J usage is TRBJ2-2; D is perhaps TRBD2 (6 bases). This TCR was recovered from a young man with type 1 diabetes. In DNA, the CDR3 is TGTGCCAGCAGTGAGGTCGGGAGTTACGGGGAGCTGTTTTTT. Amino acid sequence: CASSEVGSYGELFF.